In this sample, the clone carrying this T cell receptor (beta chain) turned up a few times. As yet, its antigen is unknown. The source of the sample is a study of vaccination and CD4 T cells after COVID-19. The treatment here: roughly 10-day PBMC culture with coronavirus spike peptide pools or control peptides (ViraFEST assay). Once obtained from cultured CD4+ T cells, the DNA was sequenced using the Oncomine TCR Beta short-read assay. In TCRdb, the PCR reads were re-called with MiXCR into one record per CDR3 protein. The sample lists roughly 20,000 distinct CDR3 sequences; approximately 40% were seen once. Germline assignment: CDR1 SGHTA and CDR2 FQGNSA. This CDR3 is built from 15 residues. V was clipped by 4 bases and J by 7 bases; unmatched bases: 6.

V gene TRBV7-2 combines with J gene TRBJ1-6; 8 nucleotides align to TRBD1. The sample consisted of CD4+ T cells from blood, cultured in vitro, taken before SARS-CoV-2 vaccination. This receptor was identified in a human donor who had recovered from COVID-19. In DNA, the CDR3 is TGTGCCAGCAGCTCCCGGACAGGGCGGAATTCACCCCTCCACTTT. Translation gives CASSSRTGRNSPLHF.